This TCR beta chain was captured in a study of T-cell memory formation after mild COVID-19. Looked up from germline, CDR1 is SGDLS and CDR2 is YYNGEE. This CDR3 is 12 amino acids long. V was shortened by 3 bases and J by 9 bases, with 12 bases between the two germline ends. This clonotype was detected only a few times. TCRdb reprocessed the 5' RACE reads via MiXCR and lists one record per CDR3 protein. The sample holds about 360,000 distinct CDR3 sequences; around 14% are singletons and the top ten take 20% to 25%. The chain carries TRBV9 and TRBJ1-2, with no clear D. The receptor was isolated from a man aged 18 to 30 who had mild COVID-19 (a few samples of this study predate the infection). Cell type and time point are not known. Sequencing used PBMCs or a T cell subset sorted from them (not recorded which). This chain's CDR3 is CASSAPLGRYTF. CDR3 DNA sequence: TGTGCCAGCAGCGCCCCGCTTGGGCGCTACACCTTC.